This T cell receptor (beta chain) was profiled in a study of T cells in Graves' hyperthyroidism and ophthalmopathy. Amplified TCR beta CDR3 regions derived from RNA transcripts. HTBI primers drove first-round RT-PCR of the TCR CDR3. TCRdb reanalysed the multiplex PCR reads using MiXCR and keeps one entry per CDR3 protein. Found here are fewer than 600,000 distinct CDR3 sequences, approximately 14% of them singletons; the top ten hold 11% to 15%. Over 18 months, lack of ophthalmopathy progression marked Graves' hyperthyroidism as stable. Germline CDR1 reads SQVTM; CDR2 reads ANQGSEA. The CDR3 is 13 residues long. V lost 3 bases and J 0 bases, leaving 7 bases between the germline ends.

This sequence was found in a woman in her 40s with Graves' hyperthyroidism. The chain couples TRBV29-1 to TRBJ2-3; D gene ambiguous. Input material: blood. The CDR3 region has the DNA TGCAGCGTTGACCGACAAAGCACAGATACGCAGTATTTT. It translates to CSVDRQSTDTQYF.